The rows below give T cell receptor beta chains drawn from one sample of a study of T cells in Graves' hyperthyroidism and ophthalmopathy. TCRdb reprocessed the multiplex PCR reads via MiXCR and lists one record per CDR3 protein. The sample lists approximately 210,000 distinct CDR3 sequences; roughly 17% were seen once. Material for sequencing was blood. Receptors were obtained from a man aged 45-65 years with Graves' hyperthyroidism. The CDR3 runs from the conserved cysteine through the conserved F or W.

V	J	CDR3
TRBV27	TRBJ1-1	CASSGTGDTEAFF
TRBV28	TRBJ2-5	CASSLNWGQEGEETQYF
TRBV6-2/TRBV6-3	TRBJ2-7	CASSYGLRYEQYF
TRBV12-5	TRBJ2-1	CASGIKPLLAGEHNEQFF
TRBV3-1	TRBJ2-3	CASSQLAVGGTTQYF
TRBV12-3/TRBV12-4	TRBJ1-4	CASTKTGFEKLFF
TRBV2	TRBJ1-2	CASSYRGPLGGYTF
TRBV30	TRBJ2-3	CAWSRDLYTDTQYF
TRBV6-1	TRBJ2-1	CASSEDYYNEQFF
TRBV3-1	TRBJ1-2	CASSRSGVYGYTF
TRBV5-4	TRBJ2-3	CASSSPVDTDTQYF
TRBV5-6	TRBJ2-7	CASSLGSAGAYEQYF
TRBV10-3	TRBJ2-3	CAISPRGSDHTDTQYF
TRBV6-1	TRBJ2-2	CASSERPSGRNTGELFF
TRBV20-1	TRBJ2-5	CSARNVRDTQETQYF
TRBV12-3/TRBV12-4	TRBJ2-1	CASTIAGEDNEQFF
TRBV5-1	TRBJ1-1	CASSLSLNTEAFF